These 5 T cell receptor beta chains were all obtained from the same sample, sequenced in a study of T-cell memory formation after mild COVID-19. TCRdb called the 5' RACE reads again in MiXCR, with one record for every CDR3 protein. The sample lists around 450,000 distinct CDR3 sequences; about 24% were seen once. The sequenced sample was PBMCs or a T cell subset sorted from them (not recorded which). The receptors here all came from an adult woman who had mild COVID-19 (a few samples of this study predate the infection). Cell type and time point are not known.

This clonotype appeared a few times. The V gene is TRBV7-9, the J gene TRBJ1-1, with D maybe TRBD1 (5 bases). Trimming stripped 5 bases from V and 6 bases from J, with 22 bases between. Germline V lookup: CDR1 SEHNR, CDR2 FQNEAQ (reference sequence). The CDR3 runs 16 residues. CDR3 residues: CASSTSVGPARSEAFF. CDR3 bases: TGTGCCAGCAGCACCTCGGTGGGGCCAGCACGATCTGAAGCTTTCTTT.

This clonotype was seen a handful of times. This rearrangement joins TRBV7-6 to TRBJ2-1; 13 bases are shared with TRBD2. Germline CDR1 reads SGHVS; CDR2 reads FNYEAQ. The V gene end was trimmed by 1 base and the J gene end by 10 bases; junction bases not matched to a gene: 10. The CDR3 runs to 17 residues. CDR3 sequence: CASSLELGLAGRNEQFF. The CDR3 nucleotides are TGTGCCAGCAGCTTAGAACTGGGACTAGCGGGAAGGAACGAGCAGTTCTTC.

J is TRBJ2-3 and V is TRBV4-1; the D is unclear. With 0 bases removed from V and 0 bases from J, the gap between germline ends came to 7 bases. CDR1 and CDR2 from the germline V gene are MGHRA and YSYEKL. CDR3 length equals 15 residues. The CDR3: CASSQESLSTDTQYF. As DNA, the CDR3 is TGCGCCAGCAGCCAAGAGAGCCTTAGCACAGATACGCAGTATTTT.

This rearrangement joins TRBV20-1 to TRBJ2-1; 12 bases are shared with TRBD2. V was pared by 3 bases and J by 2 bases, with 8 bases of the junction left unmatched. The germline V gene has CDR1 DFQATT and CDR2 SNEGSKA (reference sequence). The CDR3 covers 17 residues. CDR3 nucleotides: TGCAGTGCTAGGCCTCTAGCGGGGGGGAGGACCTACAATGAGCAGTTCTTC. Translated: CSARPLAGGRTYNEQFF.

This clonotype showed up many times. The V call is TRBV7-8, the J call TRBJ2-1, with TRBD1 identical over 10 bases. The CDR3 sequence is 16 residues long. Germline V gene sequence: CDR1 SGHVS, CDR2 FQNEAQ. V was clipped by 5 bases and J by 2 bases; unmatched bases: 6. For the CDR3, the DNA is TGTGCCAGCAGCATAACCGGGACAGGGGCCTACAATGAGCAGTTCTTC. This sequence encodes CASSITGTGAYNEQFF.